The clone carrying this TCR beta chain was seen only a few times. Its antigen is unknown. These data come from a study of cytomegalovirus exposure and HLA in healthy donors. Findings of the study overall: Relative to equally common others, HLA-associated TCR beta chains showed greater clonal expansion in a later analysis. Another analysis was done later, and it associated over 15,000 TCR beta sequences with HLA alleles at 0.05 false discovery rate. An Asian-associated ancestry cluster reportedly showed fewer N-insertions than the roughly 600-donor mean in a later analysis.

Both 60 Vbeta primers and 13 Jbeta primers went into the PCR. Assay used: immunoSEQ multiplex PCR; TCRdb lists only in-frame clones, some missing. The repertoire holds roughly 190,000 clones, around three quarters seen once, with approximately 14% in the top ten. The receptor comes from a woman aged 30 to 39 in good health and CMV-seropositive. Input material: PBMCs.

CDR3 loop: CASRAATGGEKLFF. In DNA, the CDR3 is TGTGCCAGCAGAGCAGCCACAGGGGGGGAAAAACTGTTTTTT. The V call is TRBV6-1, the J call TRBJ1-4, with TRBD1 matching 8 bases. Germline V CDR1 and CDR2: MNHNS, SASEGT. After removal of 6 bases from V and 8 bases from J, the junction contained 8 bases not matched to a gene. The CDR3 spans 14 residues.